The sequence of this T cell receptor beta chain was determined in a study of CD8 T cells in ankylosing spondylitis. Study-wide results and caveats: There was a TCR beta motif, made of several highly homologous variants, that appeared characteristic of ankylosing spondylitis blood. Some of these motif variants have turned up before, in reports on reactive arthritis synovial fluid and blood. From matched ankylosing spondylitis synovial fluid, disease-linked clones were reportedly recovered at significantly enriched levels.

Points on this clonotype: Its antigen is still unknown.

TCR beta libraries were made by quantitative 5'-RACE with molecular barcodes. One entry per CDR3 protein results from TCRdb running MiXCR on the 5' RACE reads. The sample records about 89,000 distinct CDR3 sequences, around 25% being singletons. The sample consisted of blood, either unsorted or a sorted T cell fraction (not recorded which). This receptor was identified in a male donor with ankylosing spondylitis or in good health (not recorded which).

The CDR3 bases are TGTGCCATCAGTGATCAGGGGGGCCCAGATACGCAGTATTTT. It codes for CAISDQGGPDTQYF. The chain uses TRBV10-3 and TRBJ2-3, with D perhaps matching TRBD1 (7 bases). Germline CDR1 reads ENHRY; CDR2 reads SYGVKD. CDR3 length: 14 amino acids. V was clipped by 3 bases and J by 4 bases, with 11 bases between them.